This TCR beta chain was identified during a study of blood T cell repertoires in COVID-19. V gave up 6 bases and J gave up 0 bases; unmatched junction bases: 4. This CDR3 contains 15 residues. Germline V gene data show CDR1 as MDHEN and CDR2 as SYDVKM. The method was immunoSEQ multiplex PCR; TCRdb's version includes in-frame clones alone and lacks a portion of them. The sample has approximately 290,000 clones, 70% to 90% seen once. The specimen was peripheral blood. This clonotype originated in an older woman with acute or convalescent COVID-19. The chain employs TRBV28 and TRBJ2-3; TRBD2 matches at 9 bases. The DNA of the CDR3 is TGTGCCAGCAGCCTAGCGGGGTATAGCACAGATACGCAGTATTTT. Translating it yields CASSLAGYSTDTQYF.